This T cell receptor (beta chain) was profiled in a study of OX40 agonist ivuxolimab in advanced cancers. Turning to the study itself: Ivuxolimab, an antibody that agonizes OX40 (CD134), was administered to the patients.

In the case of this clone: The antigen is not known.

Autoimmune disease history or systemic immunosuppression disqualified patients. Findings of the study overall: Among the lowest peripheral clonal expansion occurred in 0.1-3.0 mg/kg partial responders.

The method was immunoSEQ multiplex PCR; TCRdb's version includes in-frame clones alone and lacks a portion of them. The table shows roughly 35,000 clones, with 75% to 85% occurring only once. CDR1 and CDR2 (germline): MNHEY, SMNVEV (reference sequence). The trim removed 5 bases at V and 4 bases at J, leaving 11 bases unmatched. The length of the CDR3 is 16 residues. Sequences were derived from CD4+ or CD8+ T cells sorted from blood, sampled in a trial of the OX40 agonist ivuxolimab. The genes are TRBV27 and TRBJ1-1, with TRBD1 identical over 9 bases. This TCR came from an adult with an advanced solid tumor such as melanoma, head and neck, liver or kidney cancer. CDR3 DNA: TGTGCCAGCAGTGTGCTCCCGGGACAGGGTACCACTGAAGCTTTCTTT. Its protein product is CASSVLPGQGTTEAFF.